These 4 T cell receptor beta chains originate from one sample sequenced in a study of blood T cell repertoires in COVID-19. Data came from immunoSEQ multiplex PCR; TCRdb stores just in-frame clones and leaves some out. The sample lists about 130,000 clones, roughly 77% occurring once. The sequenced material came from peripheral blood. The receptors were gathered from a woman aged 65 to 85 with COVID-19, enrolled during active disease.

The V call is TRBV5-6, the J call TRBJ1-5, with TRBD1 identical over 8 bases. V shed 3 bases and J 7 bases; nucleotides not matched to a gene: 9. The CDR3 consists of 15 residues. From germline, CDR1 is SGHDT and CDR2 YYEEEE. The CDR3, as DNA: TGTGCCAGCAGCTGGGGCTTACAGGGGGTCCAGCCCCAGCATTTT. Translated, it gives CASSWGLQGVQPQHF. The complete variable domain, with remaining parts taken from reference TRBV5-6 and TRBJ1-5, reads DAGVTQSPTHLIKTRGQQVTLRCSPKSGHDTVSWYQQALGQGPQFIFQYYEEEERQRGNFPDRFSGHQFPNYSSELNVNALLLGDSALYLCASSWGLQGVQPQHFGDGTRLSIL.

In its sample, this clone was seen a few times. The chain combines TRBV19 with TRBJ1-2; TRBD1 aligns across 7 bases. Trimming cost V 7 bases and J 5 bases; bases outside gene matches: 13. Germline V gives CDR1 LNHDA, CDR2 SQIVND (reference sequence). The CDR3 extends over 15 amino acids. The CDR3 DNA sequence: TGTGCCAGTAATCCGACAGGGTTAAAAAGATATGGCTACACCTTC. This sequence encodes CASNPTGLKRYGYTF.

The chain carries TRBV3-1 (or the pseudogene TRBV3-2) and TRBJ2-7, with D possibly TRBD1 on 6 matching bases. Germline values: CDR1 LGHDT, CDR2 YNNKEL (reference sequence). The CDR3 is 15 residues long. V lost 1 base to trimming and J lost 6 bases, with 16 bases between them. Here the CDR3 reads CASSQVWDTGSEQYF. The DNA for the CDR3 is TGTGCCAGCAGCCAAGTTTGGGACACTGGAAGCGAGCAGTACTTC.

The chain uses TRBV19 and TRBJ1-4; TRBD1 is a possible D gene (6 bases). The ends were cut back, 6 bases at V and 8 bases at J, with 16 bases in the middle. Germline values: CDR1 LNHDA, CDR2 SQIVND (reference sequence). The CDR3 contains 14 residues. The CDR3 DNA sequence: TGTGCCAGTAGAATCAGGGGCTGGAGAGAAAAACTGTTTTTT. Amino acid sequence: CASRIRGWREKLFF. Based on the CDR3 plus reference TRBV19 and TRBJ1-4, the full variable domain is DGGITQSPKYLFRKEGQNVTLSCEQNLNHDAMYWYRQDPGQGLRLIYYSQIVNDFQKGDIAEGYSVSREKKESFPLTVTSAQKNPTAFYLCASRIRGWREKLFFGSGTQLSVL.